A selection of T cell receptor beta chains follows, all from one sample in a study of PD-L1 blockade in urothelial cancer. Sequenced by immunoSEQ multiplex PCR; TCRdb stores in-frame clones only, minus some. The repertoire holds under 50,000 clones, with around four fifths as singletons. This sample comprised PBMCs, obtained around atezolizumab (anti-PD-L1) treatment. Receptors originate from a man aged 45-65 years with urothelial cancer. CDR3s include the opening cysteine and the closing phenylalanine or tryptophan. A D gene is named only where the DNA matches it firmly. Expanded clones get a size class; other rows say once, few or many, or leave the size out.

j_call clone_size d_call v_call cdr3_nt cdr3_aa
TRBJ2-7 few . TRBV27 TGTGCCAGCAGCATTATCACTGGGGGCGACGAGCAGTACTTC CASSIITGGDEQYF
TRBJ2-3 once TRBD2 TRBV7-2 TGTGCCAGCAGCCCGCAGACTAGCGGGAGTTCAGATACGCAGTATTTT CASSPQTSGSSDTQYF
TRBJ2-2 . TRBD1 TRBV6-6 TGTGCCACTTCCAATCGCGGGACAGGGAGGGGCGGGGAGCTGTTTTTT CATSNRGTGRGGELFF
TRBJ1-2 . TRBD1 TRBV6-5 TGTGCCAGCAGTTACGGGACAGGGCAAATTTCCTATGGCTACACCTTC CASSYGTGQISYGYTF
TRBJ2-1 . . TRBV18 TGTGCCAGCTCACCTCAAGGGGTGAATGAGCAGTTCTTC CASSPQGVNEQFF
TRBJ2-2 . . TRBV7-8 TGTGCCAGCAGGGGGGATTCTAGCGCCACAGGGGAGCTGTTTTTT CASRGDSSATGELFF
TRBJ1-3 . . TRBV2 TGTGCCAGCAAGAGAGGCTCAGGAAACACCATATATTTT CASKRGSGNTIYF
TRBJ1-1 . . TRBV27 TGTGCCAGCAGTTTACTACATTCAGGGACTGAAGCTTTCTTT CASSLLHSGTEAFF
TRBJ1-2 . TRBD1 TRBV19 TGTGCCAGTAGTGAGGGACAGGGGCTGGTTGGCTACACCTTC CASSEGQGLVGYTF
TRBJ1-2 few . TRBV5-1 TGCGCCAGCAGGGAGGAACCGGGCGGCTATGGCTACACCTTC CASREEPGGYGYTF
TRBJ2-3 . . TRBV5-4 TGTGCCAGCAGCTTAGGGCGGGGAATGGATACGCAGTATTTT CASSLGRGMDTQYF
TRBJ1-4 . . TRBV2 TGTGCCAGCAGACTTGAAGGGAAGGGGGAAAAACTGTTTTTT CASRLEGKGEKLFF
TRBJ2-3 . . TRBV6-1 TGTGCCAGCACGGGGGGCCGGACAGATACGCAGTATTTT CASTGGRTDTQYF
TRBJ1-1 . TRBD1 TRBV29-1 TGCAGCGTTGTGGGACAGATGAACACTGAAGCTTTCTTT CSVVGQMNTEAFF
TRBJ1-1 . . TRBV5-1 TGCGCCAGCAGCCGGGAGGGGACTATGAACACTGAAGCTTTCTTT CASSREGTMNTEAFF
TRBJ2-7 few . TRBV18 TGTGCCAGCTCACCCGGGACGGAGGGAGGGCAGTACTTC CASSPGTEGGQYF
TRBJ1-2 . TRBD1 TRBV2 TGTGCCAGCAGACCTCAGGGGGCAAGCTATGGCTACACCTTC CASRPQGASYGYTF
TRBJ1-2 . . TRBV28 TGTGCCAGCAGTGAGACAGGTTATGGCTACACCTTC CASSETGYGYTF
TRBJ1-4 . . TRBV5-6 TGTGCCAGCAGCAGGCAGGGTACTGGTAATGAAAAACTGTTTTTT CASSRQGTGNEKLFF
TRBJ1-4 . TRBD1 TRBV11-3 TGTGCCAGCAGCTTAGGGACAGGGGAAGAGGTCGTAGAAAAACTGTTTTTT CASSLGTGEEVVEKLFF
TRBJ2-1 . . TRBV2 TGTGCCAGCAGTGAGCGGACAGCCTACAATGAGCAGTTCTTC CASSERTAYNEQFF
TRBJ1-5 few . TRBV2 TGTGCCAGCAGTGGTGTGGCGGGCGGGGGCAATCAGCCCCAGCATTTT CASSGVAGGGNQPQHF
TRBJ2-1 . . TRBV7-9 TGTGCCAGCAGCTTATTATTTGAGCAGTTCTTC CASSLLFEQFF
TRBJ2-5 . TRBD1 TRBV6-1 TGTGCCAGCAGTGAACTCCCGGGACAGGGATCCGAGACCCAGTACTTC CASSELPGQGSETQYF
TRBJ2-1 . . TRBV6-5 TGTGCCAGCAGTTACTTCGGGGTTGAGAATGAGCAGTTCTTC CASSYFGVENEQFF
TRBJ2-6 . . TRBV13 TGTGCCAGCAGCTTAGATCGGATCGGCGGAAGCTCTGGGGCCAACGTCCTGACTTTC CASSLDRIGGSSGANVLTF
TRBJ1-1 . . TRBV6-1 TGTGCCAGCAGTGACGTTGGGGGGGGGAACACTGAAGCTTTCTTT CASSDVGGGNTEAFF
TRBJ2-1 . TRBD2 TRBV5-1 TGCGCCAGCAGCTCGACTAGCGGGGGGGTCAATGAGCAGTTCTTC CASSSTSGGVNEQFF
TRBJ2-5 . TRBD1 TRBV5-1 TGCGCCAGCACGGACAGGGAAGAGACCCAGTACTTC CASTDREETQYF
TRBJ1-4 . . TRBV16 TGTGCCAGCAGCCCCCGGGGGGGTAATGAAAAACTGTTTTTT CASSPRGGNEKLFF
TRBJ1-5 . . TRBV4-1 TGCGCCAGCAGCCAAGGGGGACTGGTTAGTGAGCCCCAGCATTTT CASSQGGLVSEPQHF